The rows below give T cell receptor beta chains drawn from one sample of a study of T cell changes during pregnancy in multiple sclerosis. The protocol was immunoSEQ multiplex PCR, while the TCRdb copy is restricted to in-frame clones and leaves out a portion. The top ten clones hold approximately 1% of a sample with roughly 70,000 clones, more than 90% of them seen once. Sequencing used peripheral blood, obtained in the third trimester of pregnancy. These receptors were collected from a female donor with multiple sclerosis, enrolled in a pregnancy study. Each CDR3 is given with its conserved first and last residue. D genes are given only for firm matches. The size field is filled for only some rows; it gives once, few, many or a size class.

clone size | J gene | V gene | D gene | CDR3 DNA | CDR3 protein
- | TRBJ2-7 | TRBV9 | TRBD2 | TGTGCCAGCAGCGTAGTGGATGCTAGCGGGATGGGCGAGCAGTACTTC | CASSVVDASGMGEQYF
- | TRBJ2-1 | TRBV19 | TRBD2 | TGTGCCAGTAGTGCTAGCGGGAGGGGTAATGAGCAGTTCTTC | CASSASGRGNEQFF
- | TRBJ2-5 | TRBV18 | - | TGTGCCAGCTCCTCGGAAGAGACCCAGTACTTC | CASSSEETQYF
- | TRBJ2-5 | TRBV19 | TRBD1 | TGTGCCAGTAGTACCGAAAGGACAGGACAAGAGACCCAGTACTTC | CASSTERTGQETQYF
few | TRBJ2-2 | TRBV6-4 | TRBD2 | TGTGCCAGCAGTGAAGGGCGGGAGCACACCGGGGAGCTGTTTTTT | CASSEGREHTGELFF
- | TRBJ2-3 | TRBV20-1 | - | TGCAGTGCCAGACCAGCAGATACGCAGTATTTT | CSARPADTQYF
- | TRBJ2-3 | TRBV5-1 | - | TGCGCCAGCAGCCCCTCCGCTAGCGGCACAGATACGCAGTATTTT | CASSPSASGTDTQYF
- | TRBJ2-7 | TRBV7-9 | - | TGTGCCAGCAGCTCGGGACAGGGGAAGATAGCGGGAGGGCCCTACGAGCAGTACTTC | CASSSGQGKIAGGPYEQYF
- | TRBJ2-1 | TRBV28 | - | TGTGCCAGTCGGTGGGGGCGCCGGGCATACAATGAGCAGTTCTTC | CASRWGRRAYNEQFF
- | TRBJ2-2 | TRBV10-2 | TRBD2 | TGCGCCAGCACCAGACCCCAAGGACTAGCGGTTATCCCCCCGAAGGGCGGGGAGCTGTTTTTT | CASTRPQGLAVIPPKGGELFF
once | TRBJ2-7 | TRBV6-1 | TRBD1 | TGTGCCGGGGCTATGACAGGGGCCTACGAGCAGTACTTC | CAGAMTGAYEQYF
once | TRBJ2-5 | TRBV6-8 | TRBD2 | TGTGCCAGCAGTCGGGGCAGGCGACTAGCGGGAGTCCTAGGTCGATCCCAATCAGAGACCCAGTACTTC | CASSRGRRLAGVLGRSQSETQYF
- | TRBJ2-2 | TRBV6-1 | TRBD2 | TGTGCCAGCAGTCCTTTTAGCGGGTTCACCGGGGAGCTGTTTTTT | CASSPFSGFTGELFF
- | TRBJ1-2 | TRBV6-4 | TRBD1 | TGTGCCAGCAGTGACTCGGGACAGGGGGATGGCTACACCTTC | CASSDSGQGDGYTF
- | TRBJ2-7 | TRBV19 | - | TGTGCCAGTAGTCCCGAGACTCGCACGTGGGAGCAGTACTTC | CASSPETRTWEQYF
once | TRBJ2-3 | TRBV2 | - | TGTGCCAGCAGTGAATGGGGAGTAGGGCAGGCCCGCACAGATACGCAGTATTTT | CASSEWGVGQARTDTQYF
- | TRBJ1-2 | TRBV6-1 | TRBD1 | TGTGCCAGCAGTGATGGAACAGGGGATATGAAAGGCTACACCTTC | CASSDGTGDMKGYTF
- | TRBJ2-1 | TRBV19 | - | TGTGCCAGTAGTATCGCGACTAGCTCGGGGGGCGACAATGAGCAGTTCTTC | CASSIATSSGGDNEQFF
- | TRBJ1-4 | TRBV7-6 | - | TGTGCCAGCAGCTTAATCCTGACAGATGCAACTAATGAAAAACTGTTTTTT | CASSLILTDATNEKLFF
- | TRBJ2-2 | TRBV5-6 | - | TGTGCCAGCAGCCCGCTAGGTCCTTACACCGGGGAGCTGTTTTTT | CASSPLGPYTGELFF
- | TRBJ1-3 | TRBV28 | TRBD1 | TGTGCCAGCAGACGCACAGGGGGAGGCTCTGGAAACACCATATATTTT | CASRRTGGGSGNTIYF
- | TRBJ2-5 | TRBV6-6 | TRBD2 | TGTGCCAGCTCCCCCTCGGGAGCGGGAGAAGAGACCCAGTACTTC | CASSPSGAGEETQYF
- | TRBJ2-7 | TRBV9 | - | TGTGCCAGCAGCGTAGACGGCACAGGCTCCTACGAGCAGTACTTC | CASSVDGTGSYEQYF
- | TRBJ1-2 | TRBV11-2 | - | TGTGCCAGCAGCTTAGGAGCAGCGATCTATGGCTACACCTTC | CASSLGAAIYGYTF
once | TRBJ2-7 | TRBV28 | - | TGTGCCAGCAGTTTTCGGGGACACTACGAGCAGTACTTC | CASSFRGHYEQYF
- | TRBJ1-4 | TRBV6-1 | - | TGTGCCAGCAGTGAAGTGGGGGGGAGGGGTGAAAAACTGTTTTTT | CASSEVGGRGEKLFF
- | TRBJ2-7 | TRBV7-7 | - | TGTGCCAGCAGCTTAAATACAGGTGGCGAGCAGTACTTC | CASSLNTGGEQYF
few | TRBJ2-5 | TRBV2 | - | TGTGCCAGCAGCGTATTCCTACAAGAGACCCAGTACTTC | CASSVFLQETQYF
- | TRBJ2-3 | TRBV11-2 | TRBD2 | TGTGCCAGCAGCTTAATCGGCGGGAGGAGCACAGATACGCAGTATTTT | CASSLIGGRSTDTQYF
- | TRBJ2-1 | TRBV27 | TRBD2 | TGTGCCAGCAGTTTATGGGGCGGGAGGACCGGGAGCCGCCGGGGAAATGAGCAGTTCTTC | CASSLWGGRTGSRRGNEQFF
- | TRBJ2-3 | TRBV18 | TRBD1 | TGTGCCAGCTCAGCGACAGGGGGCATCACAGATACGCAGTATTTT | CASSATGGITDTQYF
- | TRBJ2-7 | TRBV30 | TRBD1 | TGTGCCTGGAGTGTACAGGGGCTCTACGAGCAGTACTTC | CAWSVQGLYEQYF
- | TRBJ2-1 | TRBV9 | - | TGTGCCAGCACACTTTTTGAGGTTGACGATGAGCAGTTCTTC | CASTLFEVDDEQFF
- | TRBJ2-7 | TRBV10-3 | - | TGTGCCATCAGTGATTTGCGCGGGGGCCCTACCTACGAGCAGTACTTC | CAISDLRGGPTYEQYF
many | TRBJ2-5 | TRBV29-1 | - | TGCAGCGTTTCTGAAAGCGGCAAAGAGACCCAGTACTTC | CSVSESGKETQYF
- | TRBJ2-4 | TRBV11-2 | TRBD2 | TGTGCCAGCAGCTCAGTCGGGACTAATACCAAAAACATTCAGTACTTC | CASSSVGTNTKNIQYF